The entry below gives a single T cell receptor (beta chain) sequence along with its context. Its antigen is undetermined. These data come from a study of cytomegalovirus exposure and HLA in healthy donors. Study-wide findings and caveats: Most of the TCR beta V segments (in an earlier analysis) were productive either about 87% or about 30% of the time. A later analysis linked a missense DCLRE1C variant to TCR beta V- and J-gene trimming.

PCR amplification relied on 60 Vbeta primers (plus 13 Jbeta primers). Assay used: immunoSEQ multiplex PCR; TCRdb lists only in-frame clones, some missing. The data hold 99,000 or so clones, with more than 60% observed a single time. These donors, healthy bone marrow donors, were studied. Trimming took 3 bases from V and 5 from J, leaving 11 bases between them. The germline gives CDR1 MDHEN, CDR2 SYDVKM. The CDR3 length is 13 residues. Sequencing used PBMCs. The gene calls are TRBV28 and TRBJ2-7; unclear D gene. The TCR was taken from a woman aged 35 to 49 in good health and CMV-seropositive. CDR3 sequence (DNA): TGTGCCAGCAGTTTTACCACTTTTAACGAGCAGTACTTC. Its translation is CASSFTTFNEQYF.